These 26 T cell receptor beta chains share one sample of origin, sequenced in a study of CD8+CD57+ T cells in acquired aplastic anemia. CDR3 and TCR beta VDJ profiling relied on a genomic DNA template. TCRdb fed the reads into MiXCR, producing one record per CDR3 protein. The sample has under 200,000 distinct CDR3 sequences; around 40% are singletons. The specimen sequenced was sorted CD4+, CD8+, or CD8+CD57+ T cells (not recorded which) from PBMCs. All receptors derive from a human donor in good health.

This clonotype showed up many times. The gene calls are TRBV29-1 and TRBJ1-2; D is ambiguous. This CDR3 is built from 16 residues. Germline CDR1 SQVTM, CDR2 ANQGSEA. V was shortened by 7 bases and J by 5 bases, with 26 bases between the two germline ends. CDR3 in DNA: TGCAGCGCGTTGAACGGAGGGCAGGCACCGCTATATGGCTACACCTTC. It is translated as CSALNGGQAPLYGYTF. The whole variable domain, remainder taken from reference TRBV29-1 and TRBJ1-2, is SAVISQKPSRDICQRGTSLTIQCQVDSQVTMMFWYRQQPGQSLTLIATANQGSEATYESGFVIDKFPISRPNLTFSTLTVSNMSPEDSSIYLCSALNGGQAPLYGYTFGSGTRLTVV.

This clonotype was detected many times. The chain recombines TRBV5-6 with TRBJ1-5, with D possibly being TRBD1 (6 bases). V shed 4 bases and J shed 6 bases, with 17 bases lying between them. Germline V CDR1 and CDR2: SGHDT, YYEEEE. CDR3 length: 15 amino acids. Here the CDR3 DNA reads TGTGCCAGCAGCGGCCTTGGGGGGGCAGCTCAGCCCCAGCATTTT. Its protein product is CASSGLGGAAQPQHF.

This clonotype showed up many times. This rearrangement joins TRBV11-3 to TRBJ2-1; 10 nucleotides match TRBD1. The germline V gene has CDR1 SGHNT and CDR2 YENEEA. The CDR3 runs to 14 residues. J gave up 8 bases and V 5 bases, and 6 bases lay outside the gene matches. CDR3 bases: TGTGCCAGCAGCAGCGGACAGGGGGTCGATGAGCAGTTCTTC. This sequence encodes CASSSGQGVDEQFF.

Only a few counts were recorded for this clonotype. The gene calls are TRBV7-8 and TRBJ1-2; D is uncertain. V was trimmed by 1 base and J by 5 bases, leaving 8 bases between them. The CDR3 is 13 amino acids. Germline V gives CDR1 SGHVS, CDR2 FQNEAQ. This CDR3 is CASSLVEEYGYTF. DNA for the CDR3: TGTGCCAGCAGCTTAGTCGAGGAATATGGCTACACCTTC.

CDR3: CSAVSGYEQYF. CDR3 in DNA: TGCAGTGCCGTTTCAGGCTACGAGCAGTACTTC. The J gene is TRBJ2-7, the V gene TRBV20-1, with D unclear. Germline-derived CDR1 and CDR2 are DFQATT and SNEGSKA (reference sequence). The CDR3 spans 11 residues. Trimming removed 6 bases at V and 3 bases at J, with 9 bases between.

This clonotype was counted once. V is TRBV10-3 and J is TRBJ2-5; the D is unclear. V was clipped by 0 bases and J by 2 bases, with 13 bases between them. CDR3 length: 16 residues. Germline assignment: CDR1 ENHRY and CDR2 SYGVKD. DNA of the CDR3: TGTGCCATCAGTGAGTCGAGGCTAGTTGCGCAAGAGACCCAGTACTTC. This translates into CAISESRLVAQETQYF.

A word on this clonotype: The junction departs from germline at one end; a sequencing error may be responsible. The chain's CDR3 is CASSFGTDQETQCF. The CDR3 region has the DNA TGCGCCAGCAGCTTCGGGACAGACCAAGAAACCCAGTGCTTC. The rearrangement joins TRBV5-1 to TRBJ2-5; 7 bases are shared with TRBD1. CDR3 length equals 14 residues. Per germline, CDR1 SGHRS and CDR2 YFSETQ. Looking up the rest from reference TRBV5-1 and TRBJ2-5 gives the full variable domain: KAGVTQTPRYLIKTRGQQVTLSCSPISGHRSVSWYQQTPGQGLQFLFEYFSETQRNKGNFPGRFSGRQFSNSRSEMNVSTLELGDSALYLCASSFGTDQETQCFGPGTRLLVL.

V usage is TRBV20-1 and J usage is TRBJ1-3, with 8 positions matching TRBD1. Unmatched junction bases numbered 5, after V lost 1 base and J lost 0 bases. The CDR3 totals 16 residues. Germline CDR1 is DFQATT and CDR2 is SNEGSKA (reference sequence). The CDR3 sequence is CSARGQGAFSGNTIYF. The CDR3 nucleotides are TGCAGTGCTAGAGGGCAGGGGGCCTTCTCTGGAAACACCATATATTTT.

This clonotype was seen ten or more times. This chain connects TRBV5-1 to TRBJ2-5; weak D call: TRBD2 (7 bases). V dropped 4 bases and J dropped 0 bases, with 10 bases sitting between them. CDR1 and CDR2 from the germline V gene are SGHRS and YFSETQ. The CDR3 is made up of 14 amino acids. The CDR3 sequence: CASSSGTNQETQYF. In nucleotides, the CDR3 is TGCGCCAGCAGCAGCGGGACAAACCAAGAGACCCAGTACTTC.

The CDR3 region is CASTRGLGTEAFF. CDR3 DNA sequence: TGTGCCAGTACCCGGGGGCTGGGCACTGAAGCTTTCTTT. The gene calls are TRBV19 and TRBJ1-1; D perhaps matches TRBD1 (6 bases). The ends were cut back, 7 bases at V and 4 bases at J, with 13 bases in the middle. The CDR3 runs to 13 residues. The germline gives CDR1 LNHDA, CDR2 SQIVND (reference sequence).

The CDR3: CASSQSGYTQYF. The CDR3 DNA reads TGTGCCAGCAGCCAGAGTGGATATACGCAGTATTTT. This chain joins TRBV7-2 and TRBJ2-3, with D unresolved. Germline V gives CDR1 SGHTA, CDR2 FQGNSA. V was shortened by 5 bases and J by 7 bases, with 10 bases between the two germline ends. The CDR3 is made up of 12 amino acids.

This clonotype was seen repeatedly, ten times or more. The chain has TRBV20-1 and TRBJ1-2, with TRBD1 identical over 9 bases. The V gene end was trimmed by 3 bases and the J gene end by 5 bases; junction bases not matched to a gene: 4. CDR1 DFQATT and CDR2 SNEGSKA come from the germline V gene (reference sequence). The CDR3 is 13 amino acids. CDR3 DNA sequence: TGCAGTGCTAGGGAGGACAGGGGTTATGGCTACACCTTC. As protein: CSAREDRGYGYTF.

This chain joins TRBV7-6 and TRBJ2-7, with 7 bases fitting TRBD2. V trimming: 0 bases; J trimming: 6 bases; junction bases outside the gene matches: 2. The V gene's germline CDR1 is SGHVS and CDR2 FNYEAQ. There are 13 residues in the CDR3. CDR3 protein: CASSLARGSEQYF. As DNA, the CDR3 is TGTGCCAGCAGCTTAGCGCGGGGGTCCGAGCAGTACTTC.

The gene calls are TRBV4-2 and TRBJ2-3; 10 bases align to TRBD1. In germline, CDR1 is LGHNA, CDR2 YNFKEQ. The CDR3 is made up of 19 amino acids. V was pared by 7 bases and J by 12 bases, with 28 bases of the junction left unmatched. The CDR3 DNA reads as TGTGCCAGCATCCCGACGATAAGCCGGGACAGGGGTCCTAGAGGTACACAGTATTTT. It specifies CASIPTISRDRGPRGTQYF.

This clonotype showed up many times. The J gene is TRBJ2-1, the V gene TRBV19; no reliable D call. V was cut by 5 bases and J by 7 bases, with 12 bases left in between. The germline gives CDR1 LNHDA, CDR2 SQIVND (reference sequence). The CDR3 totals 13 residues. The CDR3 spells CASSVTMGNEQFF. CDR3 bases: TGTGCCAGTAGTGTTACCATGGGGAATGAGCAGTTCTTC. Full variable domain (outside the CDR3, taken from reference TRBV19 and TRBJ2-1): DGGITQSPKYLFRKEGQNVTLSCEQNLNHDAMYWYRQDPGQGLRLIYYSQIVNDFQKGDIAEGYSVSREKKESFPLTVTSAQKNPTAFYLCASSVTMGNEQFFGPGTRLTVL.

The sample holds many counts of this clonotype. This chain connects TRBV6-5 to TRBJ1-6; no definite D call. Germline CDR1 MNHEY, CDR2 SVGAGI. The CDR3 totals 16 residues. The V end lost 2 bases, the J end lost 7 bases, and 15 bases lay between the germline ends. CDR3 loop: CASSYRTPAGNSPLHF. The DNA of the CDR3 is TGTGCCAGCAGTTACCGTACGCCCGCCGGGAATTCACCCCTCCACTTT.

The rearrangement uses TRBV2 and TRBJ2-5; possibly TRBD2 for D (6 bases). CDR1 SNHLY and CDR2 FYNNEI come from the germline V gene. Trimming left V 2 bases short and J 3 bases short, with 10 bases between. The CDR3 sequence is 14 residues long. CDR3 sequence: CASSELGGEETQYF. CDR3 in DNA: TGTGCCAGCAGTGAACTCGGAGGGGAAGAGACCCAGTACTTC. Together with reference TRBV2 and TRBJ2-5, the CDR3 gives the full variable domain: EPEVTQTPSHQVTQMGQEVILRCVPISNHLYFYWYRQILGQKVEFLVSFYNNEISEKSEIFDDQFSVERPDGSNFTLKIRSTKLEDSAMYFCASSELGGEETQYFGPGTRLLVL.

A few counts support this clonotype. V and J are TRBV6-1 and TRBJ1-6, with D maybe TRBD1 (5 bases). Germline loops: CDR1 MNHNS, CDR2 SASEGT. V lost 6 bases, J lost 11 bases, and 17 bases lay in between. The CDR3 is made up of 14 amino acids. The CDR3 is CASSTGSHPPPLHF. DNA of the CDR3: TGTGCCAGCAGCACAGGCAGTCATCCACCACCCCTCCACTTT.

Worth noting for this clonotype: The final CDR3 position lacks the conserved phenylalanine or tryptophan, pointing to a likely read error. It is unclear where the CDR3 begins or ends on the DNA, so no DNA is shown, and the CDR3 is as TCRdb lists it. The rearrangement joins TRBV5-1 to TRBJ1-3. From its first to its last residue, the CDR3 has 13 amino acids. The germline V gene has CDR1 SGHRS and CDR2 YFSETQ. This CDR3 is CASSPLTGNTKYS.

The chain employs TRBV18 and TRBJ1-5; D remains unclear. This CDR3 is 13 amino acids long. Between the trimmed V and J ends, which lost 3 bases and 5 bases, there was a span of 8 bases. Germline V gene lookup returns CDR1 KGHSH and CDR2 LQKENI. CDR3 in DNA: TGTGCCAGCTCACCCTCATTTGATCAGCCCCAGCATTTT. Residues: CASSPSFDQPQHF. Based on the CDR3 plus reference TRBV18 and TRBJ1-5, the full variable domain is NAGVMQNPRHLVRRRGQEARLRCSPMKGHSHVYWYRQLPEEGLKFMVYLQKENIIDESGMPKERFSAEFPKEGPSILRIQQVVRGDSAAYFCASSPSFDQPQHFGDGTRLSIL.

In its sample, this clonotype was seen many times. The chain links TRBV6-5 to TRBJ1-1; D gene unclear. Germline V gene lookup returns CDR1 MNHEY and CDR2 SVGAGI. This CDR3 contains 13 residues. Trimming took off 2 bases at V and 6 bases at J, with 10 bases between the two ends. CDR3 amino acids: CASSYRVLAEAFF. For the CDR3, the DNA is TGTGCCAGCAGTTACAGGGTACTAGCTGAAGCTTTCTTT.

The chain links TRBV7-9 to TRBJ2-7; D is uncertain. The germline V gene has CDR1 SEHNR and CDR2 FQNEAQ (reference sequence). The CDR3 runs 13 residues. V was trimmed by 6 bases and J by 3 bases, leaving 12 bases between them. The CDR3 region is CASSGPRLYEQYF. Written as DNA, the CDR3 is TGTGCCAGCAGTGGGCCGCGACTCTACGAGCAGTACTTC.

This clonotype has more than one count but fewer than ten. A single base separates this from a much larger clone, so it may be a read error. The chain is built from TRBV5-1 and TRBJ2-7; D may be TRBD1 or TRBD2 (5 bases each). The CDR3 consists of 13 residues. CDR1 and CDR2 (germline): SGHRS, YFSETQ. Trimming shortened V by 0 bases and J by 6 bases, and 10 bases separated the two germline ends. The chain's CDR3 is CASSLASGGEQYF. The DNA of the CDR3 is TGCGCCAGCAGCTTGGCGTCTGGGGGCGAGCAGTACTTC.

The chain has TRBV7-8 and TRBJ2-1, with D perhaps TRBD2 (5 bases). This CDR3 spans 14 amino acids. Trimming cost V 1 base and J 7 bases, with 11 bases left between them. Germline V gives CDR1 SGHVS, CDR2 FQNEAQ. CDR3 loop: CASSLVSGKNEQFF. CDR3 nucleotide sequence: TGTGCCAGCAGCTTAGTATCCGGGAAAAATGAGCAGTTCTTC.

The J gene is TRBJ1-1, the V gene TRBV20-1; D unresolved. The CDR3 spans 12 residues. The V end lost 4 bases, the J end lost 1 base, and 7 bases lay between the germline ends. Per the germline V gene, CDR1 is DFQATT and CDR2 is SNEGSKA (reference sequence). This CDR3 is CSAKTRNTEAFF. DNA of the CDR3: TGCAGTGCTAAAACCAGGAACACTGAAGCTTTCTTT.

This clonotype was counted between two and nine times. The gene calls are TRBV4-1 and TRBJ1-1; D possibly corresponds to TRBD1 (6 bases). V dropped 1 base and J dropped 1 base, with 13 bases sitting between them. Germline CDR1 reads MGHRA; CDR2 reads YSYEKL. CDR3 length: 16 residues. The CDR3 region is CASSQVGGVGNTEAFF. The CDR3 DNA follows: TGCGCCAGCAGCCAAGTCGGGGGCGTGGGGAACACTGAAGCTTTCTTT.